The TCR beta chain described here comes from a study of cytomegalovirus exposure and HLA in healthy donors. Study-level background: An earlier analysis found roughly 110 million unique TCR beta sequences from 150 million to 200 million T cells. Genetic ancestry analysis placed under 90% of the roughly 400 donors that were genotyped in the Caucasian-associated cluster.

Concerning this clone itself: The antigen remains undetermined.

The CDR3 is 15 amino acids. Between the trimmed V and J ends, which lost 4 bases and 0 bases, there was a span of 12 bases. Germline loops: CDR1 LNHDA, CDR2 SQIVND (reference sequence). The study, taken as a whole, reports: In a later analysis, a genetic analysis reported fewer productive-TCR N-insertions in an Asian-associated ancestry cluster than the cohort average. Cytomegalovirus association was listed for roughly 160 TCR beta chains.

Primers included in the PCR were 60 Vbeta and 13 Jbeta primers. TCRdb's copy holds only in-frame clones and misses some; the assay was immunoSEQ multiplex PCR. Here the sample spans 150,000 to 200,000 clones, 84% being singletons. The TCR was taken from a girl between 5 and 17 years old in good health and CMV-seropositive. Sample: PBMCs. The V and J genes are TRBV19 and TRBJ1-1; tentative D call: TRBD1 (6 bases). CDR3 region: CASSTATGMNTEAFF. Here the CDR3 DNA reads TGTGCCAGTAGTACTGCCACAGGGATGAACACTGAAGCTTTCTTT.